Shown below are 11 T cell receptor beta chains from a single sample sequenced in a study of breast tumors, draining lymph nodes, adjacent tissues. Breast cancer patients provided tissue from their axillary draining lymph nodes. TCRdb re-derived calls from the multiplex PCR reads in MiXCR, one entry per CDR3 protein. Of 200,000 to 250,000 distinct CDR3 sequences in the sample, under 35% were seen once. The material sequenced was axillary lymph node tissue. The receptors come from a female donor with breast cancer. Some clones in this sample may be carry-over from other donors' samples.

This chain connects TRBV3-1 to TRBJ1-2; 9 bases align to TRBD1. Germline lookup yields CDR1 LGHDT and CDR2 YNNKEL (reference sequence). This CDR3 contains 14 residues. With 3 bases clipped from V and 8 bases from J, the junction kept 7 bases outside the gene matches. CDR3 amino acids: CASSQGGQGGGYTF. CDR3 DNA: TGTGCCAGCAGCCAGGGGGGACAGGGAGGCGGCTACACCTTC.

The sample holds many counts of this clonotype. This CDR3 is CASSFSPGPNTQYF. The CDR3 DNA reads as TGTGCCAGCAGCTTCTCTCCAGGACCCAATACGCAGTATTTT. The chain is built from TRBV5-6 and TRBJ2-3, with no clear D. This CDR3 region has 14 residues. V was pared by 2 bases and J by 7 bases, with 14 bases between. The germline CDR1 and CDR2 sequences are SGHDT and YYEEEE.

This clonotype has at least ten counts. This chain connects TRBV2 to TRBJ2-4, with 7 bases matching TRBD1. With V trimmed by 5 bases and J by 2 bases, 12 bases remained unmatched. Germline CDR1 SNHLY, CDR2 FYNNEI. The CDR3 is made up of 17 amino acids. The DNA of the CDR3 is TGTGCCAGCAGTCCCACTCTGACAGGGCTGACCAAAAACATTCAGTACTTC. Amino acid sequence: CASSPTLTGLTKNIQYF.

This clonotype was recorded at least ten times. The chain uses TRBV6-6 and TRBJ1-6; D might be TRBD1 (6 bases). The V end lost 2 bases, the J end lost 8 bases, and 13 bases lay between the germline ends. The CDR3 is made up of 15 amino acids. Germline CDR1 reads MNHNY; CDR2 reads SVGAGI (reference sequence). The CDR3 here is CASSYRGGGDSPLHF. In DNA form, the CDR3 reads TGTGCCAGCAGTTACAGGGGGGGAGGGGATTCACCCCTCCACTTT.

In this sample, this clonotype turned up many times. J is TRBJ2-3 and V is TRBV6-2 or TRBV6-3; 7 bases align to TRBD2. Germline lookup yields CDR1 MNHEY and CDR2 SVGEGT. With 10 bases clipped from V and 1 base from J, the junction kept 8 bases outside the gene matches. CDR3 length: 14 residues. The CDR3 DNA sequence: TGTGCCACCCGTTTGGCGGGGGGCACAGATACGCAGTATTTT. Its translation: CATRLAGGTDTQYF.

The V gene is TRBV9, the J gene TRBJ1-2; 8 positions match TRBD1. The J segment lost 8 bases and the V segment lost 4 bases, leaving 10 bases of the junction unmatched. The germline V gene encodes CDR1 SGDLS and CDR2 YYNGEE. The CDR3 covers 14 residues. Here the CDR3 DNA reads TGTGCCAGCAGCCCCTCCGGACAGGGTGGCGGCTACACCTTC. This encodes CASSPSGQGGGYTF.

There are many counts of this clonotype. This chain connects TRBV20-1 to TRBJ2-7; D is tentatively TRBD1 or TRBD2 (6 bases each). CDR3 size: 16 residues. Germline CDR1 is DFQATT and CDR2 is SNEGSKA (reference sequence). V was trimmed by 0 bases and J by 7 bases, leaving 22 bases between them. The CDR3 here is CSARELRVLGAGEQYF. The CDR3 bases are TGCAGTGCTAGAGAACTCAGGGTGCTGGGGGCGGGGGAGCAGTACTTC.

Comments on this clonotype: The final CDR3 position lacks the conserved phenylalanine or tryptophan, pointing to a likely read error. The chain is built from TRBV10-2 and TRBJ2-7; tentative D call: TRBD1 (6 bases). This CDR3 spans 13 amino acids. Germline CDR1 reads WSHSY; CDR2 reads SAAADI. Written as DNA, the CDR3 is TGCGCCAGCAGTGTGACAGGATCCTGCGAGCAGTACCTC. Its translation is CASSVTGSCEQYL.

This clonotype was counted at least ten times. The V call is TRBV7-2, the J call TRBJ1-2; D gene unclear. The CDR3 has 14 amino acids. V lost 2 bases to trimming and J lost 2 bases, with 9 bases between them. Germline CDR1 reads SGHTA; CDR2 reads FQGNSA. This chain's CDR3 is CASSLTGANYGYTF. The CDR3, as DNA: TGTGCCAGCAGCTTAACGGGTGCGAACTATGGCTACACCTTC.

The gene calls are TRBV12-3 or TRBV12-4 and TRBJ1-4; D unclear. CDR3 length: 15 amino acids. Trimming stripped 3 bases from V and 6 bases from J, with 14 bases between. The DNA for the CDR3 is TGTGCCAGCAGTTTTTCCGGGCCGAGGGATGAAAAACTGTTTTTT. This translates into CASSFSGPRDEKLFF.

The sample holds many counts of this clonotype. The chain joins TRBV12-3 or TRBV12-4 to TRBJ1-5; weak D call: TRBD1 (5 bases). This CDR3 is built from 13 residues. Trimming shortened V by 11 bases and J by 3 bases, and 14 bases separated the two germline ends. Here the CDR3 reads CAGPQGNNQPQHF. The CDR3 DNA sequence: TGTGCCGGGCCCCAGGGCAACAATCAGCCCCAGCATTTT.